This T cell receptor beta chain stems from a study of T cell responses to AZD1222 COVID-19 vaccine. The study's findings and limits: Vaccine-related CD4 TCRs covered spike, predominating at 160-218 and 743-854. Baseline seropositivity characterized only six AZD1222 recipients. The study sampled repertoires only after the peak T cell response. It should be noted that donors were predominantly white British and more often female, and clonal diversity was possibly underestimated.

CDR1 MNHEY and CDR2 SVGEGT come from the germline V gene. The CDR3 runs 15 residues. Trimming removed 6 bases at V and 6 bases at J, with 18 bases between. Comments on this clone: Antigen: not known.

The method was immunoSEQ multiplex PCR; TCRdb's version includes in-frame clones alone and lacks a portion of them. The sample records about 120,000 clones, 88% being singletons. The receptor was isolated from an adult who received the AZD1222 COVID-19 vaccine. The chain employs TRBV6-2 or TRBV6-3 and TRBJ1-5, with a possible D match to TRBD1 (6 bases). This material consisted of peripheral blood, taken 28 days after the second AZD1222 dose. CDR3 sequence reads: CASSLHRGQGQPQHF. DNA for the CDR3: TGTGCCAGCAGCCTCCATCGGGGGCAGGGTCAGCCCCAGCATTTT.